The TCR beta chain described here comes from a study of T cell changes during pregnancy in multiple sclerosis. The CDR3 has 15 residues. Germline lookup yields CDR1 SEHNR and CDR2 FQNEAQ (reference sequence). Trimming removed 6 bases from V and 2 bases from J, with 14 bases in between. Clones were sequenced by immunoSEQ multiplex PCR, and TCRdb holds only the in-frame ones, with some missing. The data show 47,000 or so clones, roughly 90% seen once. Specimen: peripheral blood, collected after pregnancy. This chain connects TRBV7-9 to TRBJ1-5, with D possibly matching TRBD1 (5 bases). This receptor was obtained from a female donor in good health, enrolled as a control in a pregnancy study. The CDR3 sequence: CASSPTGVGNQPQHF. CDR3 coding DNA: TGTGCCAGCAGTCCTACAGGTGTTGGCAATCAGCCCCAGCATTTT.